The rows below give T cell receptor beta chains drawn from one sample of a study of identical twins. Via MiXCR, TCRdb re-called the 5' RACE reads, giving one row per CDR3 protein. This table holds 450,000 or so distinct CDR3 sequences, 13% to 15% found once. These data were also filed under a second study, of yellow fever vaccine responses in identical twins.

Material for sequencing was CD4+ T cells sorted from blood. The source of these receptors is a young woman in good health. CDR3s include the opening cysteine and the closing phenylalanine or tryptophan. A D gene is named only where the DNA matches it firmly. Expanded clones get a size class; other rows say once, few or many, or leave the size out.

abundance,v_gene,j_gene,d_gene,CDR3aa,CDR3nt
few,TRBV2,TRBJ2-7,NA,CASSAQGREQYF,TGTGCCAGCAGTGCTCAGGGGAGGGAGCAGTACTTC
many,TRBV29-1,TRBJ2-5,TRBD1,CSVVQGVETQYF,TGCAGCGTTGTACAGGGGGTAGAGACCCAGTACTTC
few,TRBV7-8,TRBJ1-1,NA,CASSFQGQTNTEAFF,TGTGCCAGCAGCTTTCAAGGACAGACTAACACTGAAGCTTTCTTT
NA,TRBV20-1,TRBJ2-7,NA,CSARAGSLFYEQYF,TGCAGTGCTAGGGCAGGGTCTCTCTTCTACGAGCAGTACTTC
many,TRBV20-1,TRBJ2-3,NA,CSASEAASFTQYF,TGCAGTGCTAGTGAAGCGGCATCCTTTACGCAGTATTTT
few,TRBV9,TRBJ1-6,NA,CASSPGFTGNSPPHF,TGTGCCAGCAGCCCCGGATTTACGGGGAATTCACCCCCCCACTTT
few,TRBV3-1,TRBJ2-2,NA,CASRVGTTTGELFF,TGTGCCAGCAGGGTTGGGACCACCACCGGGGAGCTGTTTTTT
NA,TRBV20-1,TRBJ2-1,TRBD2,CSLPGLAGGRFNEQFF,TGCAGCCTTCCGGGACTAGCGGGGGGGCGCTTCAATGAGCAGTTCTTC
few,TRBV7-2,TRBJ2-7,TRBD2,CASSLRLAGAYEQYF,TGTGCCAGCAGCTTAAGACTAGCGGGAGCCTACGAGCAGTACTTC
many,TRBV28,TRBJ2-1,NA,CASSLPQNEQFF,TGTGCCAGCAGTTTACCACAAAATGAGCAGTTCTTC
NA,TRBV21-1,TRBJ2-7,NA,CASSNGLAVTYEQYF,TGTGCCAGCAGCAACGGACTAGCGGTTACCTACGAGCAGTACTTC
many,TRBV12-3/TRBV12-4,TRBJ2-3,NA,CASSLSGVPDTQYF,TGTGCCAGCAGTTTATCAGGTGTCCCAGATACGCAGTATTTT
few,TRBV7-2,TRBJ2-6,NA,CASSLRGAGANVLTF,TGTGCCAGCAGCTTACGGGGTGCTGGGGCCAACGTCCTGACTTTC
NA,TRBV6-1,TRBJ2-1,TRBD2,CASSTPGLASEYEQFF,TGTGCCAGCAGTACCCCGGGACTAGCGTCCGAGTATGAGCAGTTCTTC
few,TRBV15,TRBJ2-5,NA,CATSRDQSGKETQYF,TGTGCCACCAGCAGAGATCAATCGGGTAAAGAGACCCAGTACTTC
few,TRBV11-2,TRBJ2-7,NA,CASSLDSLGPYEQYF,TGTGCCAGCAGCTTAGATAGCTTGGGTCCCTACGAGCAGTACTTC
few,TRBV5-1,TRBJ2-7,NA,CASSWGGGSRYEQYF,TGCGCCAGCAGCTGGGGAGGAGGGTCACGCTACGAGCAGTACTTC
NA,TRBV10-2,TRBJ1-5,NA,CATLSGDNQPQHF,TGCGCCACCCTTTCCGGAGACAATCAGCCCCAGCATTTT
few,TRBV5-6,TRBJ2-1,TRBD2,CASSLGSTSGGADQFF,TGTGCCAGCAGCTTGGGGTCGACTAGCGGGGGGGCCGATCAGTTCTTC
NA,TRBV10-3,TRBJ2-5,NA,CASARRLQETQYF,TGTGCCTCGGCGAGGCGGCTGCAAGAGACCCAGTACTTC
NA,TRBV11-3,TRBJ2-1,NA,CASSRSGALGNEQFF,TGTGCCAGCAGCCGTTCAGGGGCCTTGGGCAATGAGCAGTTCTTC
NA,TRBV6-5,TRBJ2-1,NA,CASSSVGVAPYNEQFF,TGTGCCAGCAGTTCCGTCGGGGTGGCCCCCTACAATGAGCAGTTCTTC
NA,TRBV29-1,TRBJ2-1,TRBD2,CSVDGSSGPEYNEQFF,TGCAGCGTTGACGGGTCTAGCGGACCAGAATACAATGAGCAGTTCTTC
few,TRBV29-1,TRBJ2-6,NA,CSVERTAGANVLTF,TGCAGCGTTGAAAGGACAGCTGGGGCCAACGTCCTGACTTTC
few,TRBV27,TRBJ2-1,TRBD1,CASSPRDRIPQFF,TGTGCCAGCAGTCCCCGGGACAGGATTCCTCAGTTCTTC
once,TRBV6-2/TRBV6-3,TRBJ2-7,NA,CASNTDRQGTYEQYF,TGTGCCAGCAACACCGACAGGCAGGGGACCTACGAGCAGTACTTC
NA,TRBV24-1,TRBJ2-1,TRBD2,CATSDLTGTSGNEQFF,TGTGCCACCAGTGATTTGACCGGGACTAGCGGTAATGAGCAGTTCTTC
NA,TRBV20-1,TRBJ1-5,NA,CSARDYRELSNQPQHF,TGCAGTGCTAGAGATTATCGGGAACTTAGCAATCAGCCCCAGCATTTT
NA,TRBV20-1,TRBJ2-1,TRBD1,CSASDRPNEQFF,TGCAGTGCTTCGGACAGGCCCAATGAGCAGTTCTTC
many,TRBV20-1,TRBJ1-2,NA,CSAPFRANYGYTF,TGCAGTGCACCCTTCCGGGCCAACTATGGCTACACCTTC
NA,TRBV12-3/TRBV12-4,TRBJ2-3,NA,CASTGGPDTQYF,TGTGCCAGTACCGGGGGTCCGGATACGCAGTATTTT
NA,TRBV5-1,TRBJ2-5,NA,CASSLQLQETQYF,TGCGCCAGCAGTTTACAGCTACAAGAGACCCAGTACTTC
NA,TRBV12-5,TRBJ2-1,TRBD1,CASGSGQGAGEQFF,TGTGCTAGTGGTTCGGGACAGGGGGCGGGTGAGCAGTTCTTC
few,TRBV5-1,TRBJ2-3,NA,CASSLSVKGSTDTQYF,TGCGCCAGCAGCTTAAGCGTAAAGGGAAGTACAGATACGCAGTATTTT
few,TRBV6-5,TRBJ1-2,NA,CASSSRRGGGYTF,TGTGCCAGCAGTTCAAGAAGGGGAGGAGGCTACACCTTC